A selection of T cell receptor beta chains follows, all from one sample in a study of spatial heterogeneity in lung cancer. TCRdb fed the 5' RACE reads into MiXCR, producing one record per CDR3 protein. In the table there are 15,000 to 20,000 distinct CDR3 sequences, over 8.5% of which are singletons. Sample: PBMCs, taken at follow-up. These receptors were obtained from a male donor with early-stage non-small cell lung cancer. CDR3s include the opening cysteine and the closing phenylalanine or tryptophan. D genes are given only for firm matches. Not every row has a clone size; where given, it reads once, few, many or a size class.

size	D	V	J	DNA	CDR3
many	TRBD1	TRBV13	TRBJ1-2	TGTGCCAGCAGCTTCATGGACAGGGGGCGGGATGGCTACACCTTC	CASSFMDRGRDGYTF
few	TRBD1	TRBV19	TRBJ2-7	TGTGCCAGTAGTGGTCCGGGACAGGGTTTCTACGAGCAGTACTTC	CASSGPGQGFYEQYF
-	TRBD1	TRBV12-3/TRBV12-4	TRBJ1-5	TGTGCCAGCAGTTGGACAGGGGGTTATAGCAATCAGCCCCAGCATTTT	CASSWTGGYSNQPQHF
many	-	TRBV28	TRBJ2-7	TGTGCCAGCTCCCGGGACCTCGACTACGAGCAGTACTTC	CASSRDLDYEQYF
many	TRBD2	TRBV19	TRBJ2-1	TGTGCCAGTAGGTCCTCGCGGGAGGTTCCTGAGCAGTTCTTC	CASRSSREVPEQFF
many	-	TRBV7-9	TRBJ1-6	TGTGCCAGCAGCCCTACCCAGACAGGAGAATATTCACCCCTCCACTTT	CASSPTQTGEYSPLHF
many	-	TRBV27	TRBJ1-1	TGTGCCAGCAGTTTTGGGACCGGAGGAACTGAAGCTTTCTTT	CASSFGTGGTEAFF
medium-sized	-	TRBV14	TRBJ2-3	TGTGCCAGCAGCCTCCCAGGCAAGGGGGGGGAGACGCAGTATTTT	CASSLPGKGGETQYF
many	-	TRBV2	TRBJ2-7	TGTGCCAGCAGTGAAGAGAGTGCCACGACCTACGAGCAGTACTTC	CASSEESATTYEQYF
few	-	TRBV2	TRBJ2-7	TGTGCCAGCAGTGAGGAAAGCTACGAGCAGTACTTC	CASSEESYEQYF
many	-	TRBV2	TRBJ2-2	TGTGCCAGCATAGGCGCTCTGCCCCAAACCGGGGAGCTGTTTTTT	CASIGALPQTGELFF
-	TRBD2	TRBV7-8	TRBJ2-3	TGTGCCAGCAGCTTAGCATTAGCGGGACCCACAGATACGCGGTATTTT	CASSLALAGPTDTRYF
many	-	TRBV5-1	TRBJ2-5	TGCGCCAGCAGCCCGAAATGGGGGAGAAAAGAATCTTTCGAAGAAGAGACCCAGTACTTC	CASSPKWGRKESFEEETQYF
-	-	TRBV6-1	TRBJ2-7	TGTGCCAGCAGTCACAGTGTCGAGCAGTACTTC	CASSHSVEQYF
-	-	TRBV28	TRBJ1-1	TGTGCCAGCAGCCAAGGGGGGTGGGCGCAAGGAACTGAAGCTTTCTTT	CASSQGGWAQGTEAFF
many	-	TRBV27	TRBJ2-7	TGTGCCAGCAGTTTATTACCCCCGGAAGCAAGCTCCTACGAGCAGTACTTC	CASSLLPPEASSYEQYF
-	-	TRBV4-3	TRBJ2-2	TGCGCCAGCAGCCAAGCCCCCACCGGCGCCGGGGAGCTGTTTTTT	CASSQAPTGAGELFF
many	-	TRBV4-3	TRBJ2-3	TGCGCCAGCAGCATGATGAGGGGGACAGATACGCAGTATTTT	CASSMMRGTDTQYF
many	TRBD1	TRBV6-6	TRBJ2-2	TGTGCCAGCACCGATGGGACAGGGAGTAACACCGGGGAGCTGTTTTTT	CASTDGTGSNTGELFF
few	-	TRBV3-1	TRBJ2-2	TGTGCCAGCAACCGGGGACACAACACCGGGGAGCTGTTTTTT	CASNRGHNTGELFF
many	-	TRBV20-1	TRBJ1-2	TGCAGTGCTAGCCTCAGGACAACTAACTATGGCTACACCTTC	CSASLRTTNYGYTF
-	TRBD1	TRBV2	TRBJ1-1	TGTGCCAGTAACAGGGGTGAAAACACTGAAGCTTTCTTT	CASNRGENTEAFF